This TCR beta chain was sequenced in a study of T-cell reconstitution after alpha-beta-depleted transplantation in children. Whole-study results and caveats: Surviving recipient T cells and thymic progenitors produced the high day-60 TCRbeta diversity seen in some patients. About two months after transplant, alpha-beta T cells reportedly came from several hundred expanded graft clones. Once a year had passed after transplant, T-cell counts and diversity came mostly from newly produced T cells.

There are a few counts of this clonotype. As yet, its antigen is unknown. Trimming removed 6 bases from V and 5 bases from J, with 13 bases in between. The CDR3 totals 13 residues. Unique molecular identifiers were used to barcode this TCRbeta library. TCRdb recomputed calls from the PCR reads with MiXCR, one row per CDR3 protein. Among about 580,000 distinct CDR3 sequences listed, roughly 23% were seen once. The chain is built from TRBV12-3 or TRBV12-4 and TRBJ1-1, with D possibly being TRBD1 (6 bases). The specimen was PBMCs, mostly from graft donor cells, collected 360 days after TCRalphabeta/CD19-depleted stem cell transplant. This clonotype was sampled from a boy in the first two years of life who had a stem cell transplant for acute myeloid leukemia, so the T cells may come from the graft donor. The CDR3 DNA sequence: TGTGCCAGCAGGCCCACAGGGCAGACTGAAGCTTTCTTT. Its translation: CASRPTGQTEAFF.